Listed below are T cell receptor beta chains from one sample, sequenced in a study of CD8 T cells in ankylosing spondylitis. TCRdb fed the 5' RACE reads into MiXCR, producing one record per CDR3 protein. The table records around 330,000 distinct CDR3 sequences, approximately 10% of them present only once. Sample: blood, either unsorted or a sorted T cell fraction (not recorded which). These TCRs come from a female donor with ankylosing spondylitis or in good health (not recorded which). Both conserved end residues are part of each CDR3.

V gene	J gene	CDR3 protein
TRBV5-1	TRBJ2-7	CASSSSGGVYEQYF
TRBV5-1	TRBJ1-2	CASSSDGTILLGYTF
TRBV20-1	TRBJ2-1	CSVKGPLGTANEQFF
TRBV28	TRBJ1-2	CASSLYPAQGHGYTF
TRBV2	TRBJ2-3	CASRGGGWDSRSTDTQYF
TRBV5-1	TRBJ2-3	CASSRLVLAGPTDTQYF
TRBV15	TRBJ1-1	CATSRGPTRAEAFF
TRBV28	TRBJ2-7	CASTRGKDREQYF
TRBV9	TRBJ2-6	CASSLGQGSDSGANVLTF
TRBV5-1	TRBJ2-5	CASSSGTAKETQYF
TRBV6-1	TRBJ1-2	CASSEAGVGYTF
TRBV2	TRBJ2-3	CASSELREGWIGRDTQYF
TRBV20-1	TRBJ2-5	CSARPGQTQYF
TRBV5-1	TRBJ2-1	CASSHGGPGPYNEQFF
TRBV27	TRBJ2-7	CASSLRLANEQYF
TRBV24-1	TRBJ2-5	CATSDPTSAQETQYF
TRBV7-9	TRBJ2-2	CASTAGAGELFF
TRBV3-1	TRBJ2-5	CASTQPPWPGLPPQTQYF
TRBV12-3/TRBV12-4	TRBJ1-2	CASSLGTGGYGYTF
TRBV4-1	TRBJ1-2	CASSQESRNYGYTF
TRBV6-1	TRBJ1-1	CASSPVQATEAFF
TRBV6-1	TRBJ2-3	CADQRVPGGRDTQYF
TRBV5-6	TRBJ2-3	CASSLINPGTDTQYF
TRBV11-2	TRBJ2-7	CASSSGTVASYEQYF
TRBV6-5	TRBJ2-2	CASSYSAAGLGVGELFF
TRBV28	TRBJ2-7	CASSTNPTISGRFSYEQYF
TRBV30	TRBJ1-3	CAWVTGTIYPVYF
TRBV11-2	TRBJ2-1	CASSLWSLADLSEQFF
TRBV5-1	TRBJ2-4	CASTSGDIQYF
TRBV24-1	TRBJ1-2	CATSIRDNYGYTF
TRBV5-1	TRBJ1-1	CASSLANANTEAFF
TRBV5-1	TRBJ2-2	CASSLDGGRAGELFF
TRBV5-6	TRBJ2-3	CASSLPVGTDTQYF
TRBV7-9	TRBJ1-4	CASRRSKSTNEKLFF
TRBV5-1	TRBJ2-1	CASSPRDRGRDEQFF
TRBV5-1	TRBJ1-1	CASSSDRGGTEAFF
TRBV12-3/TRBV12-4	TRBJ2-1	CASTLRRVGNNEQFF
TRBV5-1	TRBJ2-3	CASSRGLAGGPWVTDTQYF
TRBV6-2/TRBV6-3	TRBJ2-2	CASKVGGDTGELFF
TRBV5-1	TRBJ2-7	CASSSRGEDYEQYF
TRBV5-1	TRBJ2-5	CASSLGAGIQETQYF
TRBV24-1	TRBJ2-1	CATSSRRVRDEQFF
TRBV15	TRBJ2-5	CATAPASRTRETQYF
TRBV5-5	TRBJ1-3	CASSPPARPGNTIYF
TRBV9	TRBJ1-6	CASSGQKPSPLHF
TRBV3-1	TRBJ2-1	CASSQGLDSEFF
TRBV15	TRBJ1-2	CATRPGRQNYGYTF
TRBV9	TRBJ2-3	CASSVGQGALLTDTQYF
TRBV2	TRBJ1-2	CASSFRTGAYYGYTF
TRBV12-3/TRBV12-4	TRBJ2-5	CASTYGETQYF
TRBV7-2	TRBJ2-1	CASSPALNEQFF
TRBV28	TRBJ2-2	CASSPRRQAFNTGELFF
TRBV18	TRBJ2-3	CASSQPGRGVDTQYF
TRBV28	TRBJ1-2	CASSFSRGSIYGYTF
TRBV5-1	TRBJ2-2	CASSSTGGPGELFF
TRBV20-1	TRBJ1-1	CSGNLGSPEAFF
TRBV20-1	TRBJ2-7	CSARVAAVGEQYF
TRBV5-1	TRBJ1-2	CASSLAQSQANYGYTF
TRBV29-1	TRBJ1-1	CSVGRGGNTEAFF